The 15 T cell receptor beta chains given below trace back to one sample, sequenced in a study of early T cells in non-severe SARS-CoV-2 infection (dated by TCRdb to about 2021). Libraries were prepared through 5' RACE. TCRdb records NextSeq 500 as the sequencer. The public reads were reanalyzed by TCRdb: fastp trimming at Q25, MiXCR alignment, in-frame beta chains only. Records with the same CDR3 protein are collapsed into one entry carrying the most frequent genes and DNA. In all, the sample holds around 70,000 distinct CDR3 sequences, and more than 10% of those were seen once. The ten largest make up approximately 4% of the sample. Sequenced input: whole blood. These TCRs come from an adult who was a healthcare worker with PCR-confirmed SARS-CoV-2 infection or an uninfected control (not recorded which).

In its sample, this clonotype was seen a few times. The CDR3 loop is CASSEAAGNYGYTF. DNA of the CDR3: TGTGCCAGCAGTGAAGCCGCAGGGAACTATGGCTACACCTTC. The genes are TRBV6-1 and TRBJ1-2, with D possibly matching TRBD1 (5 bases). The CDR3 spans 14 residues. Trimming cost V 0 bases and J 2 bases, with 7 bases left between them. Per the germline V gene, CDR1 is MNHNS and CDR2 is SASEGT.

This clonotype was detected only a few times. This sequence joins TRBV29-1 and TRBJ2-7; TRBD2 aligns across 8 bases. The V and J ends lost 7 bases and 7 bases, in that order; junction bases with no gene match: 12. Germline CDR1 SQVTM, CDR2 ANQGSEA. There are 13 residues in the CDR3. CDR3 coding DNA: TGCAGCGCCGGGACTAGAGGGGCTGGGGAGCAGTACTTC. This sequence encodes CSAGTRGAGEQYF.

This clonotype occurred many times. The chain joins TRBV29-1 to TRBJ1-2; 7 positions match TRBD1. The CDR3 runs 12 residues. After removal of 5 bases from V and 6 bases from J, the junction contained 6 bases not matched to a gene. Germline V gene data show CDR1 as SQVTM and CDR2 as ANQGSEA. CDR3 sequence reads: CSVTDRVDGYTF. The CDR3 DNA reads as TGCAGCGTTACCGACAGGGTAGATGGCTACACCTTC.

This clonotype was counted many times. CDR3 in DNA: TGCGCCAGCAGCCCCTTGGACAGGCCTAGCGGGATAGAGCAGTACTTC. Protein sequence: CASSPLDRPSGIEQYF. The rearrangement joins TRBV4-1 to TRBJ2-7; TRBD2 aligns across 9 bases. Germline-derived CDR1 and CDR2 are MGHRA and YSYEKL. This CDR3 has 16 amino acids. With V trimmed by 4 bases and J by 7 bases, 14 bases remained unmatched.

This clonotype came up many times. The chain couples TRBV7-2 to TRBJ2-1; D is ambiguous. V shed 5 bases and J shed 7 bases, with 15 bases lying between them. Germline V gives CDR1 SGHTA, CDR2 FQGNSA. This CDR3 contains 14 residues. The CDR3 DNA follows: TGTGCCAGCAGCCCTAATATCTTGGGGAATGAGCAGTTCTTC. Encoded protein: CASSPNILGNEQFF.

This clonotype appeared many times. The V gene is TRBV20-1, the J gene TRBJ2-5; TRBD1 might be the D (6 bases). Germline CDR1 and CDR2: DFQATT and SNEGSKA (reference sequence). V lost 7 bases to trimming and J lost 4 bases, with 19 bases between them. The length of the CDR3 is 14 residues. The CDR3 protein is CSVPDTGSTETQYF. The CDR3 DNA is TGCAGTGTGCCCGACACAGGGTCTACAGAGACCCAGTACTTC.

This clonotype was recorded once. A read error may explain this, as a much larger clone is one base away. The V gene is TRBV27, the J gene TRBJ1-2, with unresolved D. The V gene's germline CDR1 is MNHEY and CDR2 SMNVEV (reference sequence). Between the trimmed V and J ends, which lost 5 bases and 6 bases, there was a span of 7 bases. The CDR3 runs 11 residues. The DNA of the CDR3 is TGTGCCAGCAGTCCGCCCAATGGCTACACCTTC. Its protein product is CASSPPNGYTF.

This clonotype was seen more than once but under ten times. The CDR3 sequence: CASSLEMGTQYF. In DNA form, the CDR3 reads TGTGCCAGCAGCTTAGAGATGGGGACCCAGTACTTC. This chain uses TRBV11-2 with TRBJ2-5; D unclear. Deletions cut 0 bases from V and 7 bases from J, with 6 bases between. Germline V lookup: CDR1 SGHAT, CDR2 FQNNGV. The length of the CDR3 is 12 residues.

Only one count was recorded for this clonotype. V is TRBV7-8 and J is TRBJ1-5, with no clear D. The length of the CDR3 is 14 residues. CDR1 is SGHVS, CDR2 FQNEAQ, per germline. Trimming removed 5 bases at V and 3 bases at J, with 11 bases between. In DNA, the CDR3 is TGTGCCAGCAGCCCCCAGGTAATCAATCAGCCCCAGCATTTT. It specifies CASSPQVINQPQHF.

This clonotype has at least ten counts. The chain recombines TRBV20-1 with TRBJ2-2; maybe TRBD2 (6 bases). V lost 0 bases to trimming and J lost 4 bases, with 15 bases between them. Germline assignment: CDR1 DFQATT and CDR2 SNEGSKA (reference sequence). The CDR3 spans 16 residues. CDR3 sequence reads: CSAREKASVSTGELFF. The DNA for the CDR3 is TGCAGTGCTAGAGAAAAGGCTAGCGTGAGCACCGGGGAGCTGTTTTTT.

The chain uses TRBV28 and TRBJ2-1, with 7 nucleotides matching TRBD1. CDR3 length: 12 residues. CDR1 is MDHEN, CDR2 SYDVKM, per germline. J was trimmed by 14 bases and V by 5 bases; bases with no gene match: 9. CDR3 in amino acids: CASSEFTGEEFF. CDR3 DNA sequence: TGTGCCAGCAGTGAGTTTACAGGGGAAGAGTTCTTC. The whole variable domain, filled in from reference TRBV28 and TRBJ2-1, reads DVKVTQSSRYLVKRTGEKVFLECVQDMDHENMFWYRQDPGLGLRLIYFSYDVKMKEKGDIPEGYSVSREKKERFSLILESASTNQTSMYLCASSEFTGEEFFGPGTRLTVL.

This clonotype appeared many times. V is TRBV28 and J is TRBJ2-5; TRBD1 matches 7 bases. V shed 2 bases and J 0 bases; nucleotides not matched to a gene: 3. The CDR3 consists of 15 residues. From germline, CDR1 is MDHEN and CDR2 SYDVKM. The CDR3 region has the DNA TGTGCCAGCAGTTTAACAGACAGGGACCAAGAGACCCAGTACTTC. Translating it yields CASSLTDRDQETQYF.

The chain couples TRBV27 to TRBJ2-1, with TRBD2 identical over 7 bases. The CDR3 sequence is 20 residues long. CDR1 is MNHEY, CDR2 SMNVEV, per germline (reference sequence). V was clipped by 0 bases and J by 5 bases; unmatched bases: 19. CDR3 in DNA: TGTGCCAGCAGTTTATCTTTCGGGGCTCGGGGGGATGAGCGGGACAATGAGCAGTTCTTC. Protein sequence: CASSLSFGARGDERDNEQFF.

This clonotype has just a few counts. This rearrangement joins TRBV28 to TRBJ2-3; 7 bases are shared with TRBD2. There are 17 residues in the CDR3. CDR1 is MDHEN and CDR2 is SYDVKM in the germline V gene. V was clipped by 4 bases and J by 0 bases; unmatched bases: 10. The CDR3 loop reads CASSSIGGSRSTDTQYF. The CDR3 DNA reads as TGTGCCAGCAGTTCAATCGGCGGGAGTAGGAGCACAGATACGCAGTATTTT.

This clonotype was counted at least ten times. The CDR3: CASSFRGPDDTQYF. The DNA for the CDR3 is TGTGCCAGCAGCTTTCGGGGGCCGGATGATACGCAGTATTTT. V usage is TRBV7-9 and J usage is TRBJ2-3; D assignment may be TRBD1 or TRBD2 (6 bases each). Deletions cut 3 bases from V and 6 bases from J, with 13 bases between. From germline, CDR1 is SEHNR and CDR2 FQNEAQ (reference sequence). This CDR3 region has 14 residues.